Presented here are 4 T cell receptor beta chains from one specimen sequenced in a study of OX40 agonist ivuxolimab in advanced cancers. Preparation of the library involved the immunoSEQ multiplex PCR assay. The table comes from immuneACCESS by way of TCRdb, which keeps in-frame sequences with V and J called. Part of the clones is missing from these tables; in studies checked, under half for an unresolved V gene and the rest for unknown reasons. In all, the sample holds tens of thousands of clones, and around 86% of those were seen once. The ten biggest clones cover over 1.1% of the sample. Sequenced here: CD4+ or CD8+ T cells sorted from blood, sampled in a trial of the OX40 agonist ivuxolimab. Source of these receptors: an adult with an advanced solid tumor such as melanoma, head and neck, liver or kidney cancer.

V usage is TRBV19 and J usage is TRBJ1-4; D remains unclear. Germline V gene lookup returns CDR1 LNHDA and CDR2 SQIVND (reference sequence). Deletions cut 2 bases from V and 4 bases from J, with 8 bases between. The CDR3 is 14 amino acids. The CDR3 protein is CASSITYHNEKLFF. The CDR3 DNA reads TGTGCCAGTAGTATAACGTACCATAATGAAAAACTGTTTTTT.

The rearrangement links TRBV10-1 to TRBJ2-3; TRBD1 might be the D (5 bases). The CDR3 is 15 residues long. Trimming took off 3 bases at V and 3 bases at J, with 13 bases between the two ends. Germline V gene data show CDR1 as WNHNN and CDR2 as SYGVQD (reference sequence). CDR3 sequence reads: CASSEWGSRTDTQYF. CDR3 sequence (DNA): TGCGCCAGCAGTGAATGGGGCTCGCGAACAGATACGCAGTATTTT.

This sequence joins TRBV15 and TRBJ2-5; D ambiguous. This CDR3 has 13 amino acids. CDR1 LNHNV and CDR2 YYDKDF come from the germline V gene (reference sequence). V was trimmed by 3 bases and J by 5 bases, leaving 10 bases between them. CDR3 sequence reads: CATSRGIFETQYF. CDR3 nucleotide sequence: TGTGCCACCAGCAGGGGGATTTTTGAGACCCAGTACTTC.

Details on this clone: A junction end diverges from the germline sequence, so it may reflect a read error. This chain connects TRBV7-7 to TRBJ2-2, with 9 bases matching TRBD1. CDR3 length: 15 residues. The V gene's germline CDR1 is SSHAT and CDR2 FNYEAQ (reference sequence). In DNA form, the CDR3 reads TGTGCTAGCAGTCCTACAGGGGGCGCGGCCGGGGAGCTGTTTTTT. It specifies CASSPTGGAAGELFF.